This T cell receptor beta chain comes out of a study of T cells in localized non-small cell lung cancer. General observations from the study: Adjacent uninvolved lung tissue had the highest T cell clonality, exceeding tumor.

Trimming removed 1 base from V and 9 bases from J; junction bases left unmatched: 6. Looked up from germline, CDR1 is MNHGY and CDR2 is SAAAGT. CDR3 length: 14 residues. This clone was seen only a few times. Its antigen is not known. Assay: immunoSEQ multiplex PCR; the TCRdb copy retains only in-frame clones and omits some. Altogether over a thousand clones are present, about 23% being singletons, with the ten largest covering about 29%. The material sequenced was lung tumor tissue, taken before any cancer treatment. V usage is TRBV6-8 and J usage is TRBJ2-1, with 7 bases aligning to TRBD1. This sequence was found in a man aged 35 to 69 with stage III lung adenocarcinoma. The CDR3 coding sequence is TGTGCCAGCAGTTACTTGGACAGGCTCCGTGAGCAGTTCTTC. Residues: CASSYLDRLREQFF.